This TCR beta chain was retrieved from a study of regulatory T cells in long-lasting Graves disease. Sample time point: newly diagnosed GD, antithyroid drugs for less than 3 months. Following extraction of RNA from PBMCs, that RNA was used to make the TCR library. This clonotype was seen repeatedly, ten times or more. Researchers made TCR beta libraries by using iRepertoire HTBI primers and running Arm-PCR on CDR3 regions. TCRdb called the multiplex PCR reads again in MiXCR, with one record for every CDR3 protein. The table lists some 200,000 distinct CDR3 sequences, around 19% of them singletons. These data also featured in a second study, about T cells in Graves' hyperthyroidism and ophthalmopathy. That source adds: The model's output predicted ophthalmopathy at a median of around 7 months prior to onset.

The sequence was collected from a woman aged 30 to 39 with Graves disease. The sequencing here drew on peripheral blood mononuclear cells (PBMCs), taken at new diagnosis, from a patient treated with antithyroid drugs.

CDR3 coding DNA: TGTGCCAGCAGCCCTACCCGCGGGAAGTCCTACGAGCAGTACTTC. Protein product: CASSPTRGKSYEQYF. The rearrangement joins TRBV7-9 to TRBJ2-7; D may be TRBD2 (6 bases). This CDR3 is built from 15 residues. V was pared by 5 bases and J by 1 base, with 15 bases between. The V gene's germline CDR1 is SEHNR and CDR2 FQNEAQ (reference sequence).